This is a list of T cell receptor beta chains from one sample in a study of blood T cell repertoires in COVID-19. Libraries were prepared by immunoSEQ multiplex PCR; TCRdb keeps only in-frame clonotypes and omits some of them. This repertoire shows 400,000 or so clones, 88% found once; its top ten account for roughly 2%. The sample consisted of PBMCs or T cells enriched from blood (not recorded which). All receptors derive from a middle-aged woman with acute COVID-19. CDR3s include the opening cysteine and the closing phenylalanine or tryptophan. The D gene is left open where the match is weak. Only some rows state a clone size, as once, few, many or a class for expanded clones.

CDR3 DNA: TGTGCCAGCTCATCAGAGACAGGGACGCAGTATGGCTACACCTTC; CDR3 protein: CASSSETGTQYGYTF; V gene: TRBV18; J gene: TRBJ1-2; D gene: TRBD1; clone size: NA
CDR3 DNA: TGTGCCAGCAGTTTACTTGTACAGGGGGTCCACGAGCAGTACTTC; CDR3 protein: CASSLLVQGVHEQYF; V gene: TRBV27; J gene: TRBJ2-7; D gene: TRBD1; clone size: NA
CDR3 DNA: TGTGCCAGCAGCTCCATCTACGAGCAGTACTTC; CDR3 protein: CASSSIYEQYF; V gene: TRBV11-2; J gene: TRBJ2-7; D gene: NA; clone size: NA
CDR3 DNA: TGCAGCGTTGGGGTGGGGGGTAAGGCTGAAAAACTGTTTTTT; CDR3 protein: CSVGVGGKAEKLFF; V gene: TRBV29-1; J gene: TRBJ1-4; D gene: NA; clone size: NA
CDR3 DNA: TGTGCCAGCAGCTTAGTTTTGGGCTTCGGGGAGCTGTTTTTT; CDR3 protein: CASSLVLGFGELFF; V gene: TRBV5-6; J gene: TRBJ2-2; D gene: NA; clone size: NA
CDR3 DNA: TGTGCCAGCAGTTCAGGACAGAACCAGCCCCAGCATTTT; CDR3 protein: CASSSGQNQPQHF; V gene: TRBV5-4; J gene: TRBJ1-5; D gene: NA; clone size: once
CDR3 DNA: TGTGCCAGCAGTCCCCAGGGGAGCTTGACAGATACGCAGTATTTT; CDR3 protein: CASSPQGSLTDTQYF; V gene: TRBV27; J gene: TRBJ2-3; D gene: NA; clone size: NA
CDR3 DNA: TGTGCCTGGAGTGTTCTCAGGGGTAGCACTGAAGCTTTCTTT; CDR3 protein: CAWSVLRGSTEAFF; V gene: TRBV30; J gene: TRBJ1-1; D gene: NA; clone size: NA
CDR3 DNA: TGCGCCAGGGTACCGGGAACAGGGGATCGCTACACCTTC; CDR3 protein: CARVPGTGDRYTF; V gene: TRBV5-1; J gene: TRBJ1-2; D gene: TRBD1; clone size: NA
CDR3 DNA: TGTGCCAGCAGCCCCGAAGTAGCTAACTATGGCTACACCTTC; CDR3 protein: CASSPEVANYGYTF; V gene: TRBV7-2; J gene: TRBJ1-2; D gene: NA; clone size: NA
CDR3 DNA: TGTGCCTGGAGTGGGGCCTATGGCTACACCTTC; CDR3 protein: CAWSGAYGYTF; V gene: TRBV30; J gene: TRBJ1-2; D gene: NA; clone size: NA
CDR3 DNA: TGTGCCAGCAGCCCGAGCGGGGGGGGGCAAGAGACCCAGTACTTC; CDR3 protein: CASSPSGGGQETQYF; V gene: TRBV9; J gene: TRBJ2-5; D gene: TRBD2; clone size: NA
CDR3 DNA: TGTGCCAGCAGCAAAGGGCGGTTCTCTGGAAACACCATATATTTT; CDR3 protein: CASSKGRFSGNTIYF; V gene: TRBV21-1; J gene: TRBJ1-3; D gene: NA; clone size: once
CDR3 DNA: TGTGCCAGCCAATACGACAGGACGGGCCGAGACACCATATATTTT; CDR3 protein: CASQYDRTGRDTIYF; V gene: TRBV6-1; J gene: TRBJ1-3; D gene: NA; clone size: NA
CDR3 DNA: TGTGCCATCAGTGAGCCTACTAGTTCGCAGTACTTC; CDR3 protein: CAISEPTSSQYF; V gene: TRBV10-3; J gene: TRBJ2-7; D gene: NA; clone size: NA
CDR3 DNA: TGTGCCAGCAGTGAATACCCGAATGAAAAACTGTTTTTT; CDR3 protein: CASSEYPNEKLFF; V gene: TRBV25-1; J gene: TRBJ1-4; D gene: NA; clone size: NA
CDR3 DNA: TGTGCCAGCAGCTTATCGGCGGCTAGCAATCAGCCCCAGCATTTT; CDR3 protein: CASSLSAASNQPQHF; V gene: TRBV5-5; J gene: TRBJ1-5; D gene: NA; clone size: NA
CDR3 DNA: TGTGCCAGCAGCTTAGGGGCCAGGTGGGACTATGGCTACACCTTC; CDR3 protein: CASSLGARWDYGYTF; V gene: TRBV11-2; J gene: TRBJ1-2; D gene: NA; clone size: NA
CDR3 DNA: TGTGCCACCAGCCCCCGGGGGTTTAAGAGCTATGGCTACACCTTC; CDR3 protein: CATSPRGFKSYGYTF; V gene: TRBV24-1; J gene: TRBJ1-2; D gene: NA; clone size: NA
CDR3 DNA: TGTGCCAGCAGCTTAGCGCTTGGGGACAGGGGCGCGGGGGAGCTGTTTTTT; CDR3 protein: CASSLALGDRGAGELFF; V gene: TRBV11-2; J gene: TRBJ2-2; D gene: TRBD1; clone size: NA
CDR3 DNA: TGTGCCAGTCAATCAGGCATAGAAAAACTGTTTTTT; CDR3 protein: CASQSGIEKLFF; V gene: TRBV19; J gene: TRBJ1-4; D gene: NA; clone size: NA
CDR3 DNA: TGTGCCAGCAGCTTTAGCCCCAGGGGAGACCAGCCCCAGCATTTT; CDR3 protein: CASSFSPRGDQPQHF; V gene: TRBV7-2; J gene: TRBJ1-5; D gene: NA; clone size: once
CDR3 DNA: TGCGCCAGCAGCCTTGACAGGGGGAGGACCGGGGAGCTGTTTTTT; CDR3 protein: CASSLDRGRTGELFF; V gene: TRBV5-1; J gene: TRBJ2-2; D gene: TRBD1; clone size: once
CDR3 DNA: TGTGCCAGCAGCCGACTAGCTATAGATACGCAGTATTTT; CDR3 protein: CASSRLAIDTQYF; V gene: TRBV12-3/TRBV12-4; J gene: TRBJ2-3; D gene: TRBD2; clone size: NA